This entry features one T cell receptor beta chain sequence. What it recognizes is unknown. TCRbeta library construction was performed incorporating unique molecular identifiers. TCRdb independently ran MiXCR on the PCR reads; one entry per CDR3 protein. This table holds some 80,000 distinct CDR3 sequences, roughly 20% found once. The CDR3 covers 14 residues. Germline assignment: CDR1 KGHSH and CDR2 LQKENI. Trimming cost V 1 base and J 4 bases, with 10 bases left between them. The sample belongs to a study of T-cell reconstitution after alpha-beta-depleted transplantation in children. Points from the study as a whole: After transplant, at about two months, alpha-beta T cells were reportedly derived from several hundred expanded graft clones. Fresh T-cell production supplied most of the T-cell counts and diversity seen one year after transplant. Surviving recipient T cells and thymic progenitors underlay high day-60 TCRbeta diversity in some patients.

The chain employs TRBV18 and TRBJ2-5; perhaps D is TRBD1 or TRBD2 (5 bases each). Sequenced here: PBMCs, mostly from graft donor cells, sampled 360 days after TCRalphabeta/CD19-depleted stem cell transplant. This sequence was found in a male patient between 2 and 10 years old who had a stem cell transplant for acute lymphoblastic leukemia, so the T cells may come from the graft donor. The CDR3 reads CASSPQTGGETQYF. In DNA form, the CDR3 reads TGTGCCAGCTCACCACAAACTGGGGGAGAGACCCAGTACTTC.